One sample yielded the 19 T cell receptor beta chains listed below, sequenced in a study of blood T cells in healthy people across ages. With a J-beta primer mix and a sample-barcoded 5' primer, a second PCR ran roughly 6 to 12 cycles. TCRdb called the 5' RACE reads again in MiXCR, with one record for every CDR3 protein. The table records hundreds of thousands of distinct CDR3 sequences, about 42% of them present only once. Sequencing input: blood. These receptors all come from a man between 60 and 75 years old in good health.

This clonotype was seen a few times. V gene TRBV20-1 combines with J gene TRBJ2-3; D unclear. The germline CDR1 and CDR2 sequences are DFQATT and SNEGSKA (reference sequence). This CDR3 comprises 16 residues. Between the trimmed V and J ends, which lost 3 bases and 0 bases, there was a span of 16 bases. In nucleotides, the CDR3 is TGCAGTGCTAGTCGGGCAGGCCAGACAAGCACAGATACGCAGTATTTT. Amino acid sequence: CSASRAGQTSTDTQYF.

This clonotype turned up a few times. The chain has TRBV4-3 and TRBJ2-1; D gene ambiguous. CDR3 length: 14 residues. Deletions cut 0 bases from V and 9 bases from J, with 12 bases between. The germline gives CDR1 LGHNA, CDR2 YSLEER. CDR3 region: CASSQDTKVREQFF. The CDR3 bases are TGCGCCAGCAGCCAAGATACTAAGGTCCGTGAGCAGTTCTTC.

This chain links TRBV7-2 with TRBJ2-7, with 10 bases fitting TRBD2. The tail of the sequence fits TRBJ2-5 better, so the J call may be wrong. Germline V gives CDR1 SGHTA, CDR2 FQGNSA. The CDR3 loop spans 15 amino acids. DNA for the CDR3: TGTGCCAGCAGCTTGTACGGACTAGCGGCCGAGACCCAGTACTTC. Translated: CASSLYGLAAETQYF.

This clonotype was seen only a few times. The V and J genes are TRBV4-3 and TRBJ2-4; 11 bases align to TRBD1. The J call may be incorrect, as the DNA end agrees better with TRBJ2-7. The germline gives CDR1 LGHNA, CDR2 YSLEER. The CDR3 extends over 15 amino acids. For the CDR3, the DNA is TGCGCCAGCAGCCACGGACAGGGGGCCGTCTACGAGCAGTACTTC. Translated, it gives CASSHGQGAVYEQYF.

Of note for this clonotype: One end of the junction fails to match germline, which may point to a read error. This chain uses TRBV7-2 with TRBJ2-5; TRBD2 agrees at 9 bases. The CDR3 runs to 18 residues. Germline CDR1 reads SGHTA; CDR2 reads FQGNSA. The CDR3 sequence is CASSLVGTSPTTTFEQYF. The CDR3 DNA sequence: TGTGCTAGCAGCTTAGTGGGGACTAGCCCCACCACCACTTTTGAGCAGTACTTC.

This clonotype occurred a few times. The V call is TRBV12-3 or TRBV12-4, the J call TRBJ1-6; D not resolved. V lost 6 bases and J 9 bases, leaving 12 bases between the germline ends. The CDR3 totals 13 residues. The CDR3 spells CASRLSALSPLHF. CDR3 DNA: TGTGCCAGCAGACTATCTGCACTTTCACCCCTCCACTTT.

The V call is TRBV12-3 or TRBV12-4, the J call TRBJ1-2; 10 nucleotides align to TRBD1. V gave up 6 bases and J gave up 0 bases; unmatched junction bases: 7. The CDR3 is made up of 16 amino acids. This CDR3 reads CASSPRGQGPNYGYTF. The CDR3 bases are TGTGCCAGCAGCCCCCGGGGACAGGGGCCTAACTATGGCTACACCTTC.

This clonotype appeared a few times. The chain has TRBV5-1 and TRBJ2-1; maybe TRBD2 (7 bases). V gave up 7 bases and J gave up 5 bases, with 16 bases separating them. CDR3 length: 14 amino acids. Germline assignment: CDR1 SGHRS and CDR2 YFSETQ. The CDR3 region is CASYREGMHNEQFF. The DNA for the CDR3 is TGCGCCAGCTACAGGGAGGGGATGCACAATGAGCAGTTCTTC.

This chain connects TRBV12-3 or TRBV12-4 to TRBJ2-6; D ambiguous. The CDR3 has 16 residues. With 4 bases removed from V and 0 bases from J, the gap between germline ends came to 10 bases. In DNA, the CDR3 is TGTGCCAGCAGTTCCGTCCAGAGCTCTGGGGCCAACGTCCTGACTTTC. This translates into CASSSVQSSGANVLTF.

Concerning this clonotype itself: A much larger clone sits a single nucleotide away, making a read error possible. The chain links TRBV4-1 to TRBJ1-1, with 7 bases matching TRBD1. The germline V gene encodes CDR1 MGHRA and CDR2 YSYEKL. The length of the CDR3 is 16 residues. The CDR3, as DNA: TGCGCCAGCAGCCAAGTACTACAGGGGAGGAGGACTGGAGCTTTCTTT. Its translation is CASSQVLQGRRTGAFF.

This rearrangement joins TRBV18 to TRBJ2-5; possibly TRBD1 for D (6 bases). This CDR3 is 16 amino acids long. Between the trimmed V and J ends, which lost 2 bases and 1 base, there was a span of 14 bases. Germline CDR1 and CDR2: KGHSH and LQKENI. The CDR3 nucleotides are TGTGCCAGCTCACCAAGGACAGCCGAGACCCAAGAGACCCAGTACTTC. Translating gives CASSPRTAETQETQYF.

This clonotype was seen a handful of times. V usage is TRBV20-1 and J usage is TRBJ2-1, with D possibly being TRBD1 (5 bases). The ends were cut back, 2 bases at V and 2 bases at J, with 13 bases in the middle. From germline, CDR1 is DFQATT and CDR2 SNEGSKA (reference sequence). CDR3 size: 15 residues. The CDR3 nucleotides read TGCAGTGCTAGAAATGTGTTGACAGCCTACAATGAGCAGTTCTTC. Translating it yields CSARNVLTAYNEQFF.

This clonotype was detected only a few times. V gene TRBV5-1 combines with J gene TRBJ2-1; D perhaps matches TRBD2 (7 bases). The CDR3 contains 13 residues. V shed 9 bases and J shed 2 bases, with 12 bases lying between them. Germline CDR1 is SGHRS and CDR2 is YFSETQ. The CDR3 protein is CATAGATYNEQFF. The CDR3 DNA is TGCGCCACCGCGGGGGCAACCTACAATGAGCAGTTCTTC. The full variable domain, with the rest looked up from reference TRBV5-1 and TRBJ2-1, is KAGVTQTPRYLIKTRGQQVTLSCSPISGHRSVSWYQQTPGQGLQFLFEYFSETQRNKGNFPGRFSGRQFSNSRSEMNVSTLELGDSALYLCATAGATYNEQFFGPGTRLTVL.

The rearrangement uses TRBV13 and TRBJ2-5; 9 bases are shared with TRBD2. With 4 bases clipped from V and 1 base from J, the junction kept 10 bases outside the gene matches. There are 17 residues in the CDR3. CDR1 and CDR2 from the germline V gene are PRHDT and FYEKMQ (reference sequence). CDR3 DNA sequence: TGTGCCAGCAGCTCTACCGGTCGCGGGGGGGCCCAAGAGACCCAGTACTTC. Translated, it gives CASSSTGRGGAQETQYF.

The V and J genes are TRBV11-3 and TRBJ2-7; D remains ambiguous. CDR3 length equals 13 residues. Germline V gene data show CDR1 as SGHNT and CDR2 as YENEEA. V was clipped by 0 bases and J by 5 bases, with 8 bases between them. The CDR3 bases are TGTGCCAGCAGCTTAGAGGCCGCCCACGAGCAGTACTTC. Translation gives CASSLEAAHEQYF. The whole variable domain, filled in from reference TRBV11-3 and TRBJ2-7, reads EAGVVQSPRYKIIEKKQPVAFWCNPISGHNTLYWYLQNLGQGPELLIRYENEEAVDDSQLPKDRFSAERLKGVDSTLKIQPAELGDSAVYLCASSLEAAHEQYFGPGTRLTVT.

This clonotype has only a few counts. This chain connects TRBV29-1 to TRBJ2-1; TRBD1 matches 7 bases. CDR3 length: 14 residues. The trim removed 7 bases at V and 7 bases at J, leaving 13 bases unmatched. Germline V gives CDR1 SQVTM, CDR2 ANQGSEA. This CDR3 reads CSASWDRRMNEQFF. The DNA of the CDR3 is TGCAGCGCGTCTTGGGACAGACGAATGAATGAGCAGTTCTTC.

The CDR3, as DNA: TGCGCCAGCAGCTTCCCTAGCGATGAGCAGTTCTTC. Its translation: CASSFPSDEQFF. The J gene is TRBJ2-1, the V gene TRBV5-1; possible D gene TRBD2, 6 bases. Trimming pared 2 bases from V and 8 bases from J, leaving 8 bases between. The length of the CDR3 is 12 residues. Germline V lookup: CDR1 SGHRS, CDR2 YFSETQ.

J is TRBJ2-2 and V is TRBV15; the match to TRBD1 covers 7 bases. CDR3 length equals 15 residues. V was clipped by 0 bases and J by 6 bases; unmatched bases: 4. Germline lookup yields CDR1 LNHNV and CDR2 YYDKDF (reference sequence). This CDR3 reads CATSREKGAPGELFF. The CDR3 DNA reads as TGTGCCACCAGCAGAGAGAAGGGGGCTCCCGGGGAGCTGTTTTTT.

The chain is built from TRBV30 and TRBJ2-1; 7 bases match TRBD1. V lost 7 bases and J lost 4; bases outside the gene matches: 4. Germline V gene sequence: CDR1 GTSNPN, CDR2 SVGIG (reference sequence). The CDR3 has 12 residues. CDR3 DNA: TGTGCCTTCCGGGACAGTTACAATGAGCAGTTCTTC. It encodes CAFRDSYNEQFF. The full variable domain, in which reference TRBV30 and TRBJ2-1 provide the parts outside the CDR3, is SQTIHQWPATLVQPVGSPLSLECTVEGTSNPNLYWYRQAAGRGLQLLFYSVGIGQISSEVPQNLSASRPQDRQFILSSKKLLLSDSGFYLCAFRDSYNEQFFGPGTRLTVL.